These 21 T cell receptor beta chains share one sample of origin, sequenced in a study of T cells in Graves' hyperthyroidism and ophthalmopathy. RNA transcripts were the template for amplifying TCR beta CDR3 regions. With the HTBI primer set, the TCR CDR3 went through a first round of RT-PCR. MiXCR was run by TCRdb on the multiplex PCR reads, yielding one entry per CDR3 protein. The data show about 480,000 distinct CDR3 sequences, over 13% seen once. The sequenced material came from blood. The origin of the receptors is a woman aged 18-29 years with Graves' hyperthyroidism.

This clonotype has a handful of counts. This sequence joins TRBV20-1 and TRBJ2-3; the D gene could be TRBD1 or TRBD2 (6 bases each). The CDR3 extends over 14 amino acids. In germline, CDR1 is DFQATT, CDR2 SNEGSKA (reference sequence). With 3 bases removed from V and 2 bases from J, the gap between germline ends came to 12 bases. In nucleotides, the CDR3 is TGCAGTGCTAGCGGGGGCAGACCCACAGATACGCAGTATTTT. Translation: CSASGGRPTDTQYF.

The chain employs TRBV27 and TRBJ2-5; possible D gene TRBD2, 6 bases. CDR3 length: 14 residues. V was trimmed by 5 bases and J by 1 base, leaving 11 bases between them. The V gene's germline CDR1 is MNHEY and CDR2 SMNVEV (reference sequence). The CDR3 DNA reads TGTGCCAGCAGTCCCGGACTAATCCAAGAGACCCAGTACTTC. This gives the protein CASSPGLIQETQYF.

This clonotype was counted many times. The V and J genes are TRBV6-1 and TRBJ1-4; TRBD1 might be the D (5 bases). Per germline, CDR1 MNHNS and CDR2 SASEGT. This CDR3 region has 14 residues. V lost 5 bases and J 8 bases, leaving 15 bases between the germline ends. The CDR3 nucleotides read TGTGCCAGCAGTCCCCGGGGGGGAGGCGAAAAACTGTTTTTT. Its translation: CASSPRGGGEKLFF.

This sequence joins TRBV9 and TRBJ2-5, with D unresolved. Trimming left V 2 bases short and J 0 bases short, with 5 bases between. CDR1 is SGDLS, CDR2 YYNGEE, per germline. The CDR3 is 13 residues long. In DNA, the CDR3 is TGTGCCAGCAGCGTCCTAGACCAAGAGACCCAGTACTTC. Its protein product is CASSVLDQETQYF.

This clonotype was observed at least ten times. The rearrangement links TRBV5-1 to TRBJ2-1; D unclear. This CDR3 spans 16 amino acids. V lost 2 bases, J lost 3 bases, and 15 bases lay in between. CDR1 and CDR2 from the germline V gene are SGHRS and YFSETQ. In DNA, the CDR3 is TGCGCCAGCAGCTTACAATCGGGCGCTCTCTACAATGAGCAGTTCTTC. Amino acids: CASSLQSGALYNEQFF.

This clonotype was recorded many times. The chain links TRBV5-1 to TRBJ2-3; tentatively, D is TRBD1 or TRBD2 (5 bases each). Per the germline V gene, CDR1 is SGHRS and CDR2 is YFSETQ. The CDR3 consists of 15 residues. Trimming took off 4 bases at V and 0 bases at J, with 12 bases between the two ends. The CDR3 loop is CASSLSGASTDTQYF. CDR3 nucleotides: TGCGCCAGCAGCCTGTCCGGGGCTAGCACAGATACGCAGTATTTT.

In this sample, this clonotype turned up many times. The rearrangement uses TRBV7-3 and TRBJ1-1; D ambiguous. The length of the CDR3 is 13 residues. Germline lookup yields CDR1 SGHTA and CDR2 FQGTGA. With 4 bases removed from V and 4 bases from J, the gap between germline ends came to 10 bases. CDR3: CASSSAPGTEAFF. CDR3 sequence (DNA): TGTGCCAGCAGCTCCGCCCCGGGCACTGAAGCTTTCTTT.

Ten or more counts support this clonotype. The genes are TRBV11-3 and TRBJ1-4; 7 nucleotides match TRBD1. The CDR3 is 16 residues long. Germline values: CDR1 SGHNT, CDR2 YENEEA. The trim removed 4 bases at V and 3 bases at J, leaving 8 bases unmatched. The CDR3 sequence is CASSSPPGTANEKLFF. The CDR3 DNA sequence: TGTGCCAGCAGCTCCCCTCCCGGGACAGCTAATGAAAAACTGTTTTTT.

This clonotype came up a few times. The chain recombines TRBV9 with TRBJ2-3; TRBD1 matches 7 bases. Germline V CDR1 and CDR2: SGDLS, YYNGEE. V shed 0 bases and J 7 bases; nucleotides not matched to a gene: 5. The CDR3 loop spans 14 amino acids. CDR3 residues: CASSVAGTEYTQYF. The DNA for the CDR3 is TGTGCCAGCAGCGTAGCCGGGACAGAGTATACGCAGTATTTT.

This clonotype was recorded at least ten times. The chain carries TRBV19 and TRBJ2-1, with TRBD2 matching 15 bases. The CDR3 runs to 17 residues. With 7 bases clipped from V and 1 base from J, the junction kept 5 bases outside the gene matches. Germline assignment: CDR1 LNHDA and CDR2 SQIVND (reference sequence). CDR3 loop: CASTPGTSGRSYNEQFF. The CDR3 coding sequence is TGTGCCAGTACCCCCGGGACTAGCGGGAGGTCCTACAATGAGCAGTTCTTC.

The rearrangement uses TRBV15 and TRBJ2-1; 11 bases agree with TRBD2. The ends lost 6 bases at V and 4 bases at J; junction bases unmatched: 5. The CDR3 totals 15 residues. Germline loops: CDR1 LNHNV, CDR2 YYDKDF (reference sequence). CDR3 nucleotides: TGTGCCACCAGTACCCTAGCGGGAGGTTACAATGAGCAGTTCTTC. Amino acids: CATSTLAGGYNEQFF.

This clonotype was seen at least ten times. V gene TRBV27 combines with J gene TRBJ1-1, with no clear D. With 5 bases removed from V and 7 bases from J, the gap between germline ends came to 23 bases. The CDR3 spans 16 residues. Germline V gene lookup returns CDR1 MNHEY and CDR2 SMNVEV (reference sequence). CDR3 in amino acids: CASSGSPGSRSHEAFF. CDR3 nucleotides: TGTGCCAGCAGTGGTTCTCCGGGATCAAGGTCCCATGAAGCTTTCTTT.

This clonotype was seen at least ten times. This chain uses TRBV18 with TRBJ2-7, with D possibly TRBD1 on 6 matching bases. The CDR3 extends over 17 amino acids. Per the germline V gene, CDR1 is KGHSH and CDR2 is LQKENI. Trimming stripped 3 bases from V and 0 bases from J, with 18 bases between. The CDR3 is CASSPPQGRPSSYEQYV. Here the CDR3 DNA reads TGTGCCAGCTCACCCCCCCAGGGGCGGCCGAGCTCCTACGAGCAGTACGTC.

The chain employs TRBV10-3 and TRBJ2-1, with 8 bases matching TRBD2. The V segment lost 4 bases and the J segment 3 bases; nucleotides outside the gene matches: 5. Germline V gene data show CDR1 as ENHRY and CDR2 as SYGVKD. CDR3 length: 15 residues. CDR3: CAISASSGFYNEQFF. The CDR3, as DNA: TGTGCCATCAGTGCGTCTAGCGGGTTCTACAATGAGCAGTTCTTC.

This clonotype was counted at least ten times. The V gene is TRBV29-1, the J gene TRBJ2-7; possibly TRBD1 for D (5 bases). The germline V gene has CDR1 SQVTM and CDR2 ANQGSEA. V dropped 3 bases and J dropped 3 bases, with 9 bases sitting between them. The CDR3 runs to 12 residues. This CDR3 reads CSVEVRDYEQYF. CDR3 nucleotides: TGCAGCGTTGAGGTCAGGGACTACGAGCAGTACTTC.

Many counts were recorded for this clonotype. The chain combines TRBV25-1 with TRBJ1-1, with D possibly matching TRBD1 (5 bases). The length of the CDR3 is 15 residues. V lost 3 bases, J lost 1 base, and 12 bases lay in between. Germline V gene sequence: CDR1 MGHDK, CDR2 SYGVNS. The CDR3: CASSDSTGPNTEAFF. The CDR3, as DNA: TGTGCCAGCAGTGACTCTACAGGCCCGAACACTGAAGCTTTCTTT.

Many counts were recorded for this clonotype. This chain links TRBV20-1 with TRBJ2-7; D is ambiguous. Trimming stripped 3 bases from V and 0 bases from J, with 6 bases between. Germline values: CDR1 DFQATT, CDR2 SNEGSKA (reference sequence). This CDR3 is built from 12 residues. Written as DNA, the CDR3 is TGCAGTGCTAGGGAGTCCTCCTACGAGCAGTACTTC. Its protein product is CSARESSYEQYF.

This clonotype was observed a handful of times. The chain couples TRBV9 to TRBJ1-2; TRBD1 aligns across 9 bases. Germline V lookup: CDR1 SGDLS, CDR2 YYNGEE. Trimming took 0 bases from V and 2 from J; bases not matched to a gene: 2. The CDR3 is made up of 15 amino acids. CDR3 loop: CASSVETGGNYGYTF. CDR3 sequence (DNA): TGTGCCAGCAGCGTAGAGACAGGGGGAAACTATGGCTACACCTTC.

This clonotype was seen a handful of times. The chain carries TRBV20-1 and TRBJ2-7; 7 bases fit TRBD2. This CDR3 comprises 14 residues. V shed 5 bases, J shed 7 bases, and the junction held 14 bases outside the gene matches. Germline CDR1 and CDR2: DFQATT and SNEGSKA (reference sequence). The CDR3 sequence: CSASSSGPEGEQYF. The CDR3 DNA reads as TGCAGTGCTTCCTCTAGCGGCCCCGAGGGTGAGCAGTACTTC.

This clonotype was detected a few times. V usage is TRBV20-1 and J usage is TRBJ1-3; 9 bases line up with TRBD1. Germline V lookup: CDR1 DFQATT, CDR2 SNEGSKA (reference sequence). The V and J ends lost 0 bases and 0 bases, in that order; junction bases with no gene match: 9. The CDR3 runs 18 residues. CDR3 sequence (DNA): TGCAGTGCTAGAGATGCGGGACAGGGCTTCTTCTCTGGAAACACCATATATTTT. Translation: CSARDAGQGFFSGNTIYF.

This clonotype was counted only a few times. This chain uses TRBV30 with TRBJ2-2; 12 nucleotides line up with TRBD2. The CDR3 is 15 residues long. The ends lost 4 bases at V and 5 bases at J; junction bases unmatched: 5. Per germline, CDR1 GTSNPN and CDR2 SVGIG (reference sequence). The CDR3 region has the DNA TGTGCCTGGACCCTAGCGGGAGGGTGGACCGGGGAGCTGTTTTTT. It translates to CAWTLAGGWTGELFF.